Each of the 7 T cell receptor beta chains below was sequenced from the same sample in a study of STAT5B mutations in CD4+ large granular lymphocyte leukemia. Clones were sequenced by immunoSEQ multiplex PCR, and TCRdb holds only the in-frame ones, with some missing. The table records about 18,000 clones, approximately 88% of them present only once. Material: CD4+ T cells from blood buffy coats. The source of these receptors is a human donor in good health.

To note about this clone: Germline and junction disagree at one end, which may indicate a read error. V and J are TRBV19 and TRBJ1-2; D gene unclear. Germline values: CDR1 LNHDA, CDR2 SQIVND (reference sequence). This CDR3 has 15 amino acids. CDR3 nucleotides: TGTGCCAGTAGTGAGGTCTCGGCCGGATTACTTGACGATAACTTC. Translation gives CASSEVSAGLLDDNF.

The CDR3, as DNA: TGTGCCAGCAGGGTAATAGCGGGAGGTGGGAATGAGCAGTTCTTC. This translates into CASRVIAGGGNEQFF. The chain uses TRBV6-1 and TRBJ2-1; 10 bases are a match to TRBD2. Germline loops: CDR1 MNHNS, CDR2 SASEGT. CDR3 length: 15 amino acids. The trim removed 6 bases at V and 7 bases at J, leaving 9 bases unmatched.

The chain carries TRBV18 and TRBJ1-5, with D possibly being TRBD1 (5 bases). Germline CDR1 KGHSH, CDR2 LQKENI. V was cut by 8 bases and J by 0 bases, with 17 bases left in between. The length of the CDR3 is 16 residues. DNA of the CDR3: TGTGCCAGCGCTCAAAACGGGGGATATAGCAATCAGCCCCAGCATTTT. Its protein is CASAQNGGYSNQPQHF.

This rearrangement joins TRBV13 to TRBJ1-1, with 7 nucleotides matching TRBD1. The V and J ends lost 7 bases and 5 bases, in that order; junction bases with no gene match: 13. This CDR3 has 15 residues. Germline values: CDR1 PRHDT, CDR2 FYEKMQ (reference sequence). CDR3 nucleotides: TGTGCCAGCACCACGACAGGGTCGCGGGGAACTGAAGCTTTCTTT. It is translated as CASTTTGSRGTEAFF.

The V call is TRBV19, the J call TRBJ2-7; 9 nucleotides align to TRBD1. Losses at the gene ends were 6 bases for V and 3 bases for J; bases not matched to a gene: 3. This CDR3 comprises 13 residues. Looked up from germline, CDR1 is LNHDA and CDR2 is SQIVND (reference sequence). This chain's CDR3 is CASSRDRDYEQYF. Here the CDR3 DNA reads TGTGCCAGTAGCCGGGACAGGGACTACGAGCAGTACTTC. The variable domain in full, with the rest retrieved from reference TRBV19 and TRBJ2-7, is DGGITQSPKYLFRKEGQNVTLSCEQNLNHDAMYWYRQDPGQGLRLIYYSQIVNDFQKGDIAEGYSVSREKKESFPLTVTSAQKNPTAFYLCASSRDRDYEQYFGPGTRLTVT.

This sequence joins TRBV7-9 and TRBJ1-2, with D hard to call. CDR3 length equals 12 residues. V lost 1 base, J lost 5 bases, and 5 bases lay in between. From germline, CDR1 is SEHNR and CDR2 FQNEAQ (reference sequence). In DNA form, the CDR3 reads TGTGCCAGCAGCTTAGAGGAGTATGGCTACACCTTC. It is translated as CASSLEEYGYTF.

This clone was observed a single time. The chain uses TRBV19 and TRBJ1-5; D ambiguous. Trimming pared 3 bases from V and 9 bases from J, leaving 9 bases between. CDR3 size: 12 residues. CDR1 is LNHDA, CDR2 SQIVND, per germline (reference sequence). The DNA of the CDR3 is TGTGCCAGTAGTATCTCTATCAGGCCCCAGCATTTT. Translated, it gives CASSISIRPQHF.